The T cell receptor beta chain described here comes from a study of spatial heterogeneity in lung cancer (dated by TCRdb to the late 2010s). Concerning the study at large: Beta-chain transcripts were consistently detected in greater numbers than alpha-chain transcripts, which likely reflects a higher abundance of beta-chain transcripts. In non-small cell lung cancer, the study made a quantitative comparison of TCR alpha and beta repertoires among multiple tumor regions, matched nontumor lung and blood. In the raw uncorrected reads, each unique combination of TCR and UMI appeared more than ten times on average. Nonsynonymous mutation counts, determined by whole-exome sequencing of tumor tissue, were related to features of the TCR repertoire. At surgery, 220 tumor regions, 64 matched nontumor lung samples and more than 55 PBMC samples were TCR-sequenced for both alpha and beta chains. What the work shows at the level of the full study, not this receptor alone: Confirming at a functional level the hypothesis that regional TCRs recognize regional mutations was considered to require additional single-cell paired TCR alpha and beta sequencing. Ubiquitous expanded tumor TCRs showed up in blood more often at tumor resection than at routine follow-up.

Its CDR3 holds 18 amino acids, cysteine through phenylalanine. The sequence is cut down to CDR3 DNA, 54 bases in frame from base 1. Relative to germline, V is missing 5 bases and J is missing 0 bases, with 15 bases of the junction outside any gene match. The time point label for this specimen denotes: sample taken at primary tumor resection. For TCR sequencing, whole RNA was extracted from tumor and nontumor lung tissue, or from cryopreserved PBMC samples, and no cell sorting was done. Donors were 72 patients with early-stage, untreated non-small cell lung cancer from the lung TRACERx cohort. Only patients with enough RNA available from two or more tumor regions were chosen for TCR sequencing. Library prep was done by 5' RACE. The instrument given in TCRdb is NextSeq 500. The TCR library protocol attached a unique molecular identifier to each TCR cDNA molecule to allow correction of PCR and sequencing errors. Under the source paper's analysis protocol: Decombinator tools were used for TCR identification, UMI-based error correction and CDR3 extraction. TCRs above a frequency of 2 per 1,000, corresponding to the top 1% of the tumor frequency distribution, were defined as expanded. Rényi diversity was computed with the R vegan package after subsampling each repertoire 100 times to 5,000 TCRs. CDR3 similarity networks were constructed using string-kernel similarity of amino acid triplets, with links drawn between CDR3s whose pairwise similarity was above 0.82. In TCRdb, the public reads were trimmed at Q25 with fastp and aligned with MiXCR, with productive beta chains retained. Every entry covers one CDR3 protein and lists the most common genes and DNA from its rows. Here the V and J calls rest on TCRdb's processing, not on the authors' analysis. The sample records some 10,000 distinct CDR3 sequences, approximately 8.6% of which are singletons. Roughly a quarter of the sample is taken by the ten largest.

This clonotype was picked up many times. Its recognized antigen is unknown. Base quality data are lacking; no much larger clone is found one base away. Rearrangement joined TRBV12-3 or TRBV12-4 to TRBJ2-7, with 8 bases in between that match TRBD1. This sequence originates from a male donor with early-stage non-small cell lung cancer. Material: PBMCs, obtained at surgery. This receptor has the CDR3 CASSPSRGRSLYSYEQYF. The DNA is as follows: TGTGCCAGCAGTCCCAGCAGGGGGCGAAGCCTGTACTCCTACGAGCAGTACTTC.